This T cell receptor beta chain is from a study of blood T cell repertoires in COVID-19. Turning to the study itself: The study drew acute and convalescent COVID-19 samples from the United States, Italy and Spain. Sources were T cells, B-cell-depleted T cells, or PBMCs; the material itself was cDNA or gDNA.

The study drew participants aged about 18 to 95 years from some 24 US areas. Participants' reported clinical history set cohort assignment. Trimming stripped 4 bases from V and 8 bases from J, with 19 bases between. CDR1 and CDR2 from the germline V gene are SGHRS and YFSETQ. CDR3 length: 15 residues. The protocol was immunoSEQ multiplex PCR, while the TCRdb copy is restricted to in-frame clones and leaves out a portion. The repertoire consists of more than 450,000 clones, with about nine tenths occurring once and the leading ten covering about 0.7%. The sequencing input was PBMCs or T cells enriched from blood (not recorded which). The clonotype was recovered from a woman aged 18 to 35 who had recovered from COVID-19. This chain joins TRBV5-1 and TRBJ2-4; the D is unclear. The CDR3 is CASSPLINAVDIQYF. CDR3 DNA: TGCGCCAGCAGCCCCCTGATAAACGCGGTGGACATTCAGTACTTC.